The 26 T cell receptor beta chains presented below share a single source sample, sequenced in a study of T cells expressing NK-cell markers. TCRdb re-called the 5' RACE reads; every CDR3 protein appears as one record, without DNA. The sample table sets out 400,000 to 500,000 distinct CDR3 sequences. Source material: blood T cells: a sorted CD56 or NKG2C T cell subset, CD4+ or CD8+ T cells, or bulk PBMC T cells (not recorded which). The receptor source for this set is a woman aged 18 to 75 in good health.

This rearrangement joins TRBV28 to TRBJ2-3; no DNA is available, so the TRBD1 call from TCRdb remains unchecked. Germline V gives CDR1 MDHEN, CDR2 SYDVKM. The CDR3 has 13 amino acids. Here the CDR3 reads CATQARGTDTQYF.

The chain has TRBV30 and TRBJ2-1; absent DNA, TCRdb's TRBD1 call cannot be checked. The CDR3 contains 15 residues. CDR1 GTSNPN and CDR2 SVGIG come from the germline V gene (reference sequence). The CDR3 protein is CAWSGGTGASPPPFF.

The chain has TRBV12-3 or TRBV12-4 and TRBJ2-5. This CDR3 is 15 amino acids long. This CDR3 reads CASSKTSQKQETQYF.

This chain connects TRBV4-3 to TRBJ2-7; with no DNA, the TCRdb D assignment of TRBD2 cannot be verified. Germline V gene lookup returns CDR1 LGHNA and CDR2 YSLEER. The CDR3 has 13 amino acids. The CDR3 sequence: CASSPSGTYEQYF.

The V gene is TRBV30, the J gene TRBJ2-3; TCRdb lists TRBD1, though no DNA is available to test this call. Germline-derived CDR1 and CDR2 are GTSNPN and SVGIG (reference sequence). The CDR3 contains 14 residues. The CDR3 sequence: CAWTLAGGADTQYF.

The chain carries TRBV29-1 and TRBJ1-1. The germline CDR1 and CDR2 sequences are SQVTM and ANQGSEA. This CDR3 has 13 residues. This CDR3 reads CSVRTELNTEAFF.

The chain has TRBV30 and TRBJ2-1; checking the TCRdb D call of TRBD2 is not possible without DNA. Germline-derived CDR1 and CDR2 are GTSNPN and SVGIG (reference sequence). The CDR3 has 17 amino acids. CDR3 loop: CAWSAGLAGVSYNEQFF.

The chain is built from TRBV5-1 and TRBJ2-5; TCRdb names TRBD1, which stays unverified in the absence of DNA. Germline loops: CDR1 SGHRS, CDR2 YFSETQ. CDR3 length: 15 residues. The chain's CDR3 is CASSFAQGAWEIQYF.

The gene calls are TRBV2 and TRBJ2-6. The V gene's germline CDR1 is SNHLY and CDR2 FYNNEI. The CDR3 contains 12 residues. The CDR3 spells CASSSGANVLTF.

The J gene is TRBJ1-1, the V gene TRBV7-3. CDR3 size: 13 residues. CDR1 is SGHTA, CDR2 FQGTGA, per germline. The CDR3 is CASSRHMNTEAFF.

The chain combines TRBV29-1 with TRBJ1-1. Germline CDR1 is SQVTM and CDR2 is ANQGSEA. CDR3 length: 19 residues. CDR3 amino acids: CSVFVSTEPSLGLNTEAFF.

CDR3 residues: CASSPRRWGDTQYF. V usage is TRBV4-3 and J usage is TRBJ2-3; the D call of TRBD1 rests on TCRdb alone, since no DNA is present to check it. Germline CDR1 and CDR2: LGHNA and YSLEER. CDR3 length equals 14 residues.

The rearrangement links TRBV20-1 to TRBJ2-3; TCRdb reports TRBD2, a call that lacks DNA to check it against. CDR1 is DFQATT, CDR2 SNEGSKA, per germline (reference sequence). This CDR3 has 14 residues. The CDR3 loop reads CSAHAAGGPRGQYF.

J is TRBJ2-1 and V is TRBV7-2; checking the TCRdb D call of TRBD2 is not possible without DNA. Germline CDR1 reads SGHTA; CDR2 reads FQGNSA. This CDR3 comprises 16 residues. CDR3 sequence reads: CASSPLAGGVATEQFF.

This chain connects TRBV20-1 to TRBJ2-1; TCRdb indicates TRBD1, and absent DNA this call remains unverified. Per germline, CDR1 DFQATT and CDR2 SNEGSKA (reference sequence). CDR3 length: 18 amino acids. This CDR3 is CSARSRTGGGSSYNEQFF.

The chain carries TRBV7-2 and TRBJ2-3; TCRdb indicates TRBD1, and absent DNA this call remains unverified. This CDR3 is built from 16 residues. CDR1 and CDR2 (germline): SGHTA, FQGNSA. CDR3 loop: CASSGLDRTGADTQYF.

CDR3: CASSSGFGGLPNPSSYNEQFF. The chain employs TRBV11-2 and TRBJ2-1; lacking DNA, the TRBD1 call made by TCRdb goes unchecked. The CDR3 length is 21 residues. Germline V CDR1 and CDR2: SGHAT, FQNNGV.

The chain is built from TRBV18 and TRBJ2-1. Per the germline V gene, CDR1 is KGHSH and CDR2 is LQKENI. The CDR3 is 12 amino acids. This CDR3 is CASSPVFLEQFF.

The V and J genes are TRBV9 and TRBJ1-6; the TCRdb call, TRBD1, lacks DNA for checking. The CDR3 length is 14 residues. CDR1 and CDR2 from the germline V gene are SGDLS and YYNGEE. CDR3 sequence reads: CASSGGGGFSPLHF.

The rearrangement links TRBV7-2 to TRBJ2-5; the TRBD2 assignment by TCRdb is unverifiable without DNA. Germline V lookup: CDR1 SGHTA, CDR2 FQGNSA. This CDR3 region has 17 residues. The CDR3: CASSYPLGSGGPETQYF.

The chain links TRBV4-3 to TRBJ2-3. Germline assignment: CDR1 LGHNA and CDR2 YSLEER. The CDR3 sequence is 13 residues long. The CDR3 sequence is CASSQLPPDTQYF.

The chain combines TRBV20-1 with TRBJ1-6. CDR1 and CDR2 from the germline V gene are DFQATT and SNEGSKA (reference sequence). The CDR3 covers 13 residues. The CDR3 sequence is CSASEGIISPLHF.

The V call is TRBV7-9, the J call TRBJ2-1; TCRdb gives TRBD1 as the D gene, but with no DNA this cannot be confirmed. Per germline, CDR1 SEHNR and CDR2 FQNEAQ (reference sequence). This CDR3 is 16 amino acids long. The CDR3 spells CASSLVGGGPWNEQFF.

CDR3: CASSLALRLHEQYF. This chain links TRBV19 with TRBJ2-7; the TCRdb call, TRBD2, lacks DNA for checking. The CDR3 covers 14 residues. CDR1 is LNHDA, CDR2 SQIVND, per germline (reference sequence).

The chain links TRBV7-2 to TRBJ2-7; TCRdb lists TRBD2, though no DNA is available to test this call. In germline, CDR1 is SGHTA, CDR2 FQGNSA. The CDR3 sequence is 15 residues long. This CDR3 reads CASSLVLSGGYEQYF.

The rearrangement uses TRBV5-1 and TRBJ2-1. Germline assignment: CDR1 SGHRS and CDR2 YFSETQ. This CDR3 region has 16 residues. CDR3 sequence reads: CASSLALTGVPNEQFF.